This entry describes one T cell receptor beta chain. Its antigen is not identified. Because the CDR3 is missing its conserved closing phenylalanine or tryptophan, this is likely a read error. The DNA is omitted, as the CDR3 cannot be located on it reliably, and the CDR3 follows TCRdb's listing. This specimen comes from a study of response to subunit inactivated influenza vaccine. Study-wide results and caveats: With each seasonal influenza vaccination, the authors suggested, few new T cells are recruited.

CDR1 and CDR2 (germline): KGHSH, LQKENI. The CDR3 is 13 residues long, ends included. TCRdb analysed the RT-PCR reads with MiXCR anew, one entry per CDR3 protein. The repertoire holds around 790,000 distinct CDR3 sequences, with about 20% as singletons. This clonotype was obtained from a man aged 45-65 years who received an inactivated influenza vaccine. This sequence joins TRBV18 and TRBJ2-1; the D call of TRBD2 is as the table states it, not checked on the DNA. This specimen was PBMCs from blood, taken 4 to 6 days after vaccination. This chain's CDR3 is CASSSLLERGISP.